This TCR beta chain originates from a study of shared clonotypes between healthy human individuals. Whole-study results and caveats: Despite large depth, sorted-subset datasets appeared incompletely sequenced. Only blood was sampled, and tissue TCR repertoires likely differ from blood ones.

A remark on this clone: Its antigen is as yet unknown.

Roughly 27,000 T cell genomes, or around 0.2 ug DNA, went into the sorted-subset replicate PCRs. Only in-frame clones appear in the TCRdb table, and some are missing; sequencing was by immunoSEQ multiplex PCR. The sample has some 1,900,000 clones; about 95% are singletons. Germline values: CDR1 SEHNR, CDR2 FQNEAQ (reference sequence). The CDR3 loop spans 16 amino acids. Germline trimming cut 5 bases from V and 1 base from J; bases unmatched to any gene: 7. As defined, naive CD8 cells were CD45RO-negative and positively selected for CCR7, with terminally differentiated effector memory CD45RA+ cells excluded.

This TCR derives from a man younger than 35 in good health. The sample comprised naive CD8+ T cells sorted from blood. The J gene is TRBJ2-7, the V gene TRBV7-9, with TRBD2 matching 11 bases. The CDR3 DNA reads as TGTGCCAGCAGCCCAATACTAGCGGGAGAGTCCTACGAGCAGTACTTC. Encoded protein: CASSPILAGESYEQYF.